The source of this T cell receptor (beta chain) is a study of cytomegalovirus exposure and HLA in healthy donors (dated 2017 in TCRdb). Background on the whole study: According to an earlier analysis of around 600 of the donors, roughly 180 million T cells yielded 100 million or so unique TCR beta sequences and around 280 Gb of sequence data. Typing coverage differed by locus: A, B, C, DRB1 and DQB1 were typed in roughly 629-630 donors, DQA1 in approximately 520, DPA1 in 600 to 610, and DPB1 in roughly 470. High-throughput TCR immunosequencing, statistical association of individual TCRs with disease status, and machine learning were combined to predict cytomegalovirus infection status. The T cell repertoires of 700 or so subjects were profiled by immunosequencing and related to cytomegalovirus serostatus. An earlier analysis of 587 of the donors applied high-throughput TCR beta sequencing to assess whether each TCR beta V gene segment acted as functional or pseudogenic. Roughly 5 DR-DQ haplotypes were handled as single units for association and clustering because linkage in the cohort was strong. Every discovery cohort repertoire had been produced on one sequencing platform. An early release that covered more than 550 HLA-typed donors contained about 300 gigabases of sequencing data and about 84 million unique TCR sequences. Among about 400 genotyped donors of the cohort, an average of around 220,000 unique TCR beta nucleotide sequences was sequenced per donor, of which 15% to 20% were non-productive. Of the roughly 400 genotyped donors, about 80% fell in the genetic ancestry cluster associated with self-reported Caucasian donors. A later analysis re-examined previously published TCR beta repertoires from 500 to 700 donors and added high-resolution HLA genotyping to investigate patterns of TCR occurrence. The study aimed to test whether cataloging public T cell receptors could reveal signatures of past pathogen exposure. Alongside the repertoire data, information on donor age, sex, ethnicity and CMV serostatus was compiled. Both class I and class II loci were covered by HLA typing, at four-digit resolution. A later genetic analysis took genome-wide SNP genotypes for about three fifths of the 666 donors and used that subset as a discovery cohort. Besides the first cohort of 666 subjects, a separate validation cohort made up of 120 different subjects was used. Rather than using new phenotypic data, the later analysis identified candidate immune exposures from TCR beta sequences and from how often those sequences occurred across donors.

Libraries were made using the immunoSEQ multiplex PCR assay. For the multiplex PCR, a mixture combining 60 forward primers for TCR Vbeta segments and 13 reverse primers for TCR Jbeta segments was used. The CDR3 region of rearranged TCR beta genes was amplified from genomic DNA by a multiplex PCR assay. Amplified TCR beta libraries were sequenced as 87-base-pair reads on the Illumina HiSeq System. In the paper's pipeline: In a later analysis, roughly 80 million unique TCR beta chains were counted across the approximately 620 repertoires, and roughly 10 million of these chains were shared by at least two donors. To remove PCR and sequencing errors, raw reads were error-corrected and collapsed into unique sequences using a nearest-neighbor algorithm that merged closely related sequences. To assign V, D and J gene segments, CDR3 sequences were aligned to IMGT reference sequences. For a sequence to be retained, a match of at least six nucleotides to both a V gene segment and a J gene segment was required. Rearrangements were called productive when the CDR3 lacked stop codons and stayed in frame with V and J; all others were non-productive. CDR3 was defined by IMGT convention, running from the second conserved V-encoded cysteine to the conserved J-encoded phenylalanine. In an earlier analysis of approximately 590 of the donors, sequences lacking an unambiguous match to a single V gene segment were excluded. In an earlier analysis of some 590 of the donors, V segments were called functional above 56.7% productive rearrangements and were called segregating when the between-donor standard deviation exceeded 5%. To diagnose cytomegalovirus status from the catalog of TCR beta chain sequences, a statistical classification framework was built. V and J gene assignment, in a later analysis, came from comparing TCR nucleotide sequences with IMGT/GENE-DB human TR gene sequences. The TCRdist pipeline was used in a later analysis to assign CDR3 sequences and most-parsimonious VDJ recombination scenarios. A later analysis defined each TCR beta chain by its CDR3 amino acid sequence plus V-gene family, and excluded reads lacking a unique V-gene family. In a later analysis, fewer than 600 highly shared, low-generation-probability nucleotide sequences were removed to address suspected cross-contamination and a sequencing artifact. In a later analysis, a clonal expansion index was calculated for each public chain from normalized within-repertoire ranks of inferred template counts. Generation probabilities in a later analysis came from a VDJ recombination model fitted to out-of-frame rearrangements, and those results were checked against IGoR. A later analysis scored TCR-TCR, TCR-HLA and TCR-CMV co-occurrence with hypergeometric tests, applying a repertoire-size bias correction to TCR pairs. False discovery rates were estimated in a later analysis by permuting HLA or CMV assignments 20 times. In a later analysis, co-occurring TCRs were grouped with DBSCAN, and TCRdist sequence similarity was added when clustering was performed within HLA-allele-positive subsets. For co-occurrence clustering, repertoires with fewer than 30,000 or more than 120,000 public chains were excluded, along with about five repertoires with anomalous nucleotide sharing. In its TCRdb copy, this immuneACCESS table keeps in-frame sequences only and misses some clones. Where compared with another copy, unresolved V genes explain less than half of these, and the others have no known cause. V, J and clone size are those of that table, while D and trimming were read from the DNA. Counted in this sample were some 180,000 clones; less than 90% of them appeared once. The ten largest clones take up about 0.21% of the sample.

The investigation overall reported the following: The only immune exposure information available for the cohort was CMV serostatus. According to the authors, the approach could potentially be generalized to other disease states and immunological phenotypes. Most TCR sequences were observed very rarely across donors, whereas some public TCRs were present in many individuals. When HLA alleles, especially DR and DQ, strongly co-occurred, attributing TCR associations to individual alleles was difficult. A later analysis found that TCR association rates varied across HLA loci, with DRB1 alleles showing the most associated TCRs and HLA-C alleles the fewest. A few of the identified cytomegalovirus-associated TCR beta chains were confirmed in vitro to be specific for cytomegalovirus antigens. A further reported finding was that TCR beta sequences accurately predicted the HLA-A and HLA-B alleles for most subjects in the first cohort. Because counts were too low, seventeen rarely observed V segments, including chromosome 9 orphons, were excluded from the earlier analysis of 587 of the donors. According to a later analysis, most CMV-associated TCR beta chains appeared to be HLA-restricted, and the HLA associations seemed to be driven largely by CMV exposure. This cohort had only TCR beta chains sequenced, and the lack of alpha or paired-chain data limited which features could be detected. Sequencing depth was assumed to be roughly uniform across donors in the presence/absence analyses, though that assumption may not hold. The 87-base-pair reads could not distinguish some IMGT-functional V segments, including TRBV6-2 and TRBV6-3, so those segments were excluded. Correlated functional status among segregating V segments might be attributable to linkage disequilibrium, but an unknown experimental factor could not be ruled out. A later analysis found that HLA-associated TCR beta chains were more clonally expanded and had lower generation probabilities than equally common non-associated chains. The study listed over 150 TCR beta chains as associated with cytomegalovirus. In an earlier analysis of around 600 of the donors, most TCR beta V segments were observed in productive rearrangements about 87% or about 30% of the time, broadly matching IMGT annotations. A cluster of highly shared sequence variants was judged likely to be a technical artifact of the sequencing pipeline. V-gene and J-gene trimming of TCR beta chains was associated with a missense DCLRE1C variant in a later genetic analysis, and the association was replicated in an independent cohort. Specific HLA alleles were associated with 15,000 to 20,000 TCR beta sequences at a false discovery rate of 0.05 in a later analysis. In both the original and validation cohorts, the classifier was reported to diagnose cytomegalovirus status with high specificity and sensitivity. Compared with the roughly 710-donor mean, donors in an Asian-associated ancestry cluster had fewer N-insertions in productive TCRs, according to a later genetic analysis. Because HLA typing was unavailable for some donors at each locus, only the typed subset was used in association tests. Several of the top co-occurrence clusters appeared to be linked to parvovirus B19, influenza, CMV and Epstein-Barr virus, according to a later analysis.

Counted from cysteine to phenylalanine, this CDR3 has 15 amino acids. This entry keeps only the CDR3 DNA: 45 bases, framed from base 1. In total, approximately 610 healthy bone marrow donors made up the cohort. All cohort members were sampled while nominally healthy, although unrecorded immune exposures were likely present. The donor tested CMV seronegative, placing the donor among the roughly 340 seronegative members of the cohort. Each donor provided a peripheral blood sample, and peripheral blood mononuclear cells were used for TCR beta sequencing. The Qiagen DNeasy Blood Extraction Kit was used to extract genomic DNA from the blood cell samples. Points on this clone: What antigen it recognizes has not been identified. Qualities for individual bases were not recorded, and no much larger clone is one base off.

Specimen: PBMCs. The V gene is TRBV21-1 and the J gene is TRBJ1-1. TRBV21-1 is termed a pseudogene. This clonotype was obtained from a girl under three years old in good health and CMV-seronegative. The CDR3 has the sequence CASSKEAGRGTEAFF. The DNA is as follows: TGTGCCAGCAGCAAAGAGGCAGGCCGGGGAACTGAAGCTTTCTTT.